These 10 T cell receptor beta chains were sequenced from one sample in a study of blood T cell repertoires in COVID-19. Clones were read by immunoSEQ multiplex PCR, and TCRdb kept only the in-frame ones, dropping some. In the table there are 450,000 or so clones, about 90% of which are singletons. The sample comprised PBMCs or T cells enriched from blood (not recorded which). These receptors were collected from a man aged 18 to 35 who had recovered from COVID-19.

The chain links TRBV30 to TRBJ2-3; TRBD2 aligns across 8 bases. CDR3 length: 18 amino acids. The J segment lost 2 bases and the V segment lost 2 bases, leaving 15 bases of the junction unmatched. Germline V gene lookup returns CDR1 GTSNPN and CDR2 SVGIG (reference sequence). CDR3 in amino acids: CAWSLDSRTSGFTDTQYF. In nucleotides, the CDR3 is TGTGCCTGGAGTTTGGACTCGAGAACTAGCGGATTCACAGATACGCAGTATTTT.

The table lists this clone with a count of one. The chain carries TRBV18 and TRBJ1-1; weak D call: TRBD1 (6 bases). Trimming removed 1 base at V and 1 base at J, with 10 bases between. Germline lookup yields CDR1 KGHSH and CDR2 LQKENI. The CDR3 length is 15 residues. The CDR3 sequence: CASSPQGGPNTEAFF. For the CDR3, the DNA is TGTGCCAGCTCACCACAGGGGGGGCCGAACACTGAAGCTTTCTTT.

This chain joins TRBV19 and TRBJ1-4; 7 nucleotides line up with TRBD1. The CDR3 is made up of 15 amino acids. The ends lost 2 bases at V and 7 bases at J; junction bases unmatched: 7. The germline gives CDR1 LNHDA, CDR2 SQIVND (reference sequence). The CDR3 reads CASSILDRRSEKLFF. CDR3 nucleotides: TGTGCCAGTAGTATACTGGACAGGCGTTCTGAAAAACTGTTTTTT. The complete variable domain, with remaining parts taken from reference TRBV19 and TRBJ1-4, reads DGGITQSPKYLFRKEGQNVTLSCEQNLNHDAMYWYRQDPGQGLRLIYYSQIVNDFQKGDIAEGYSVSREKKESFPLTVTSAQKNPTAFYLCASSILDRRSEKLFFGSGTQLSVL.

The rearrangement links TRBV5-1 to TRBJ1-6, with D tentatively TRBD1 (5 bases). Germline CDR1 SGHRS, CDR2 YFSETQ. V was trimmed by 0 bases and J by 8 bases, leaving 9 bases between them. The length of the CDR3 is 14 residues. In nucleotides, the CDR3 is TGCGCCAGCAGCTTGGAAGTCAGGGATTCACCCCTCCACTTT. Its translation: CASSLEVRDSPLHF.

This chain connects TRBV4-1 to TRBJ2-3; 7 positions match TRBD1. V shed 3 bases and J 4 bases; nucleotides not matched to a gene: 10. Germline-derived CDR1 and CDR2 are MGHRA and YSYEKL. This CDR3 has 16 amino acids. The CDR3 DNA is TGCGCCAGCAGCCATCTAGCCGGGACAGACCCAGATACGCAGTATTTT. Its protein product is CASSHLAGTDPDTQYF.

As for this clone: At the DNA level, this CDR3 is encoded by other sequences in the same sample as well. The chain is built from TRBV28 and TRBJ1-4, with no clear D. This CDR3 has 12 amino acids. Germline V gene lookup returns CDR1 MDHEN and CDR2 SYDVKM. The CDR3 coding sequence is TGTGCAGGAGGACGGAGTAATGAAAAACTGTTTTTT. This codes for CAGGRSNEKLFF.

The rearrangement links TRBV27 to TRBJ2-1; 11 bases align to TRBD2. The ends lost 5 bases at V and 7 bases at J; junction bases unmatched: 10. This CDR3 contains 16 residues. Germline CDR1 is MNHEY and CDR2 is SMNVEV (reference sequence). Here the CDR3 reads CASSPKTSGSANEQFF. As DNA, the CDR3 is TGTGCCAGCAGTCCGAAAACTAGCGGGAGTGCGAATGAGCAGTTCTTC.

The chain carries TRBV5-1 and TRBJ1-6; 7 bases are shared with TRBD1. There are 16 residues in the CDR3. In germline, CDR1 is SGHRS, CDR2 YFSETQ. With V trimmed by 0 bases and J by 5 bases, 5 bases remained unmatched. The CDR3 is CASSLGGTGDNSPLHF. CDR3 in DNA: TGCGCCAGCAGCTTGGGGGGAACAGGGGATAATTCACCCCTCCACTTT.

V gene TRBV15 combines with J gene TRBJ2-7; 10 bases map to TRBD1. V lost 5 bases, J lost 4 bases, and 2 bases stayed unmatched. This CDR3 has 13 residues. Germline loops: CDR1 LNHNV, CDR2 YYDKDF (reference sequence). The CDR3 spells CATSAGQGYEQYF. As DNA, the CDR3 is TGTGCCACCAGCGCGGGACAGGGGTACGAGCAGTACTTC.

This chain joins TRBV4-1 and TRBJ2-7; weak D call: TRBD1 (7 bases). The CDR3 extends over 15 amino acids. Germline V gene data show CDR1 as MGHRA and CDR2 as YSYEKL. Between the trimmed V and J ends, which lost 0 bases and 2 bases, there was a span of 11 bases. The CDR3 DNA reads TGCGCCAGCAGCCAAGATGGGGGGACAGCCTACGAGCAGTACTTC. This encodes CASSQDGGTAYEQYF.